This T cell receptor (beta chain) came from a study of regulatory T cells in long-lasting Graves disease. Germline V gives CDR1 MNHEY, CDR2 SMNVEV (reference sequence). The CDR3 spans 17 residues. V shed 4 bases and J 8 bases; nucleotides not matched to a gene: 19. This clonotype was seen many times. To make TCR beta libraries, researchers used iRepertoire HTBI primers and Arm-PCR of CDR3 regions. From the multiplex PCR reads, TCRdb called clonotypes with MiXCR, one entry per CDR3 protein. The table shows 400,000 to 500,000 distinct CDR3 sequences, with about a sixth occurring only once. The time point here: newly diagnosed GD, antithyroid drugs for less than 3 months. PBMC RNA served as the TCR library source. These data are also associated with another study on T cells in Graves' hyperthyroidism and ophthalmopathy. That study reports: Clinical symptoms, serum thyroxine, TRAb, thyroid ultrasound and orbital computed tomography informed diagnoses. First-round RT-PCR targeting the TCR CDR3 was performed with the HTBI primer set.

The material sequenced was peripheral blood mononuclear cells (PBMCs), taken at new diagnosis, from a patient treated with antithyroid drugs. This receptor was identified in a woman younger than 35 with Graves disease. This chain links TRBV27 with TRBJ1-2, with TRBD1 matching 7 bases. CDR3 loop: CASSSTRTGGTTWGYTF. The CDR3 DNA is TGTGCCAGCAGTTCTACAAGGACAGGAGGGACGACTTGGGGCTACACCTTC.